This T cell receptor beta chain was found in a study of blood T cell repertoires in COVID-19. Study context: The United States, Italy and Spain provided the acute and convalescent COVID-19 samples. PBMCs, B-cell-depleted T cells, or T cells provided the cDNA or gDNA that made up the material.

Data came from immunoSEQ multiplex PCR; TCRdb stores just in-frame clones and leaves some out. The sample includes roughly 220,000 clones, around 83% of them seen just once. CDR1 SGDLS and CDR2 YYNGEE come from the germline V gene. This CDR3 has 15 residues. V was clipped by 3 bases and J by 5 bases; unmatched bases: 8. Sequences were obtained from peripheral blood. V and J are TRBV9 and TRBJ2-5, with 9 bases matching TRBD1. The TCR was taken from a man in his fifties or sixties who had recovered from COVID-19. CDR3 loop: CASSAWTGDRETQYF. The DNA of the CDR3 is TGTGCCAGCAGCGCCTGGACAGGGGACCGGGAGACCCAGTACTTC.